This T cell receptor beta chain was captured by sequencing in a study of blood T cells in healthy people across ages. PCR was performed a second time for 7 to 11 cycles using a sample-barcoded 5' primer and a J-beta primer mix. TCRdb re-called the 5' RACE reads with MiXCR, one entry per CDR3 protein. Altogether about 1.7 million distinct CDR3 sequences are present, 28% being singletons, with the ten largest covering about 7.7%. Regarding the study as a whole: Both naive CD4+ cell counts and diversity were greater in long-lived donors than in aged donors. A strong correlation was seen between TCR beta diversity and naive T cell percentage.

Concerning this clonotype: Its antigen is unknown.

Trimming stripped 4 bases from V and 4 bases from J, with 14 bases between. Germline CDR1 is SGHRS and CDR2 is YFSETQ. The CDR3 loop spans 14 amino acids. This TCR derives from a woman aged 25 to 45 in good health. The source material was blood. This chain connects TRBV5-1 to TRBJ1-1, with D uncertain. This chain's CDR3 is CASSPDYSGTEAFF. The CDR3 DNA reads TGCGCCAGCAGCCCTGACTACTCGGGCACTGAAGCTTTCTTT. Together with reference TRBV5-1 and TRBJ1-1, the CDR3 gives the full variable domain: KAGVTQTPRYLIKTRGQQVTLSCSPISGHRSVSWYQQTPGQGLQFLFEYFSETQRNKGNFPGRFSGRQFSNSRSEMNVSTLELGDSALYLCASSPDYSGTEAFFGQGTRLTVV.